This T cell receptor beta chain stems from a study of blood T cell repertoires in COVID-19. Study context: Nucleic acid was either cDNA or gDNA, and it came from T cells, B-cell-depleted T cells, or PBMCs.

Germline V CDR1 and CDR2: SGHRS, YFSETQ. This CDR3 region has 15 residues. The trim removed 6 bases at V and 2 bases at J, leaving 8 bases unmatched. In the original processing: Counts of nucleated cells, estimated from reference gene primer amplification, were obtained. The data were produced by immunoSEQ multiplex PCR, yet TCRdb's version contains in-frame clones alone and is incomplete. V, J and clone size are those of that table, while D and trimming were read from the DNA. Among about 18,000 clones, roughly 90% were seen once, and the ten largest hold roughly 15%. J is TRBJ2-1 and V is TRBV5-1; 7 bases match TRBD2. Sequencing was performed on peripheral blood. The source is a human donor in a cohort sampled during active COVID-19. CDR3 coding DNA: TGCGCCAGCACCTCCCGGGGAGGGACCTACAATGAGCAGTTCTTC. It yields the protein CASTSRGGTYNEQFF.